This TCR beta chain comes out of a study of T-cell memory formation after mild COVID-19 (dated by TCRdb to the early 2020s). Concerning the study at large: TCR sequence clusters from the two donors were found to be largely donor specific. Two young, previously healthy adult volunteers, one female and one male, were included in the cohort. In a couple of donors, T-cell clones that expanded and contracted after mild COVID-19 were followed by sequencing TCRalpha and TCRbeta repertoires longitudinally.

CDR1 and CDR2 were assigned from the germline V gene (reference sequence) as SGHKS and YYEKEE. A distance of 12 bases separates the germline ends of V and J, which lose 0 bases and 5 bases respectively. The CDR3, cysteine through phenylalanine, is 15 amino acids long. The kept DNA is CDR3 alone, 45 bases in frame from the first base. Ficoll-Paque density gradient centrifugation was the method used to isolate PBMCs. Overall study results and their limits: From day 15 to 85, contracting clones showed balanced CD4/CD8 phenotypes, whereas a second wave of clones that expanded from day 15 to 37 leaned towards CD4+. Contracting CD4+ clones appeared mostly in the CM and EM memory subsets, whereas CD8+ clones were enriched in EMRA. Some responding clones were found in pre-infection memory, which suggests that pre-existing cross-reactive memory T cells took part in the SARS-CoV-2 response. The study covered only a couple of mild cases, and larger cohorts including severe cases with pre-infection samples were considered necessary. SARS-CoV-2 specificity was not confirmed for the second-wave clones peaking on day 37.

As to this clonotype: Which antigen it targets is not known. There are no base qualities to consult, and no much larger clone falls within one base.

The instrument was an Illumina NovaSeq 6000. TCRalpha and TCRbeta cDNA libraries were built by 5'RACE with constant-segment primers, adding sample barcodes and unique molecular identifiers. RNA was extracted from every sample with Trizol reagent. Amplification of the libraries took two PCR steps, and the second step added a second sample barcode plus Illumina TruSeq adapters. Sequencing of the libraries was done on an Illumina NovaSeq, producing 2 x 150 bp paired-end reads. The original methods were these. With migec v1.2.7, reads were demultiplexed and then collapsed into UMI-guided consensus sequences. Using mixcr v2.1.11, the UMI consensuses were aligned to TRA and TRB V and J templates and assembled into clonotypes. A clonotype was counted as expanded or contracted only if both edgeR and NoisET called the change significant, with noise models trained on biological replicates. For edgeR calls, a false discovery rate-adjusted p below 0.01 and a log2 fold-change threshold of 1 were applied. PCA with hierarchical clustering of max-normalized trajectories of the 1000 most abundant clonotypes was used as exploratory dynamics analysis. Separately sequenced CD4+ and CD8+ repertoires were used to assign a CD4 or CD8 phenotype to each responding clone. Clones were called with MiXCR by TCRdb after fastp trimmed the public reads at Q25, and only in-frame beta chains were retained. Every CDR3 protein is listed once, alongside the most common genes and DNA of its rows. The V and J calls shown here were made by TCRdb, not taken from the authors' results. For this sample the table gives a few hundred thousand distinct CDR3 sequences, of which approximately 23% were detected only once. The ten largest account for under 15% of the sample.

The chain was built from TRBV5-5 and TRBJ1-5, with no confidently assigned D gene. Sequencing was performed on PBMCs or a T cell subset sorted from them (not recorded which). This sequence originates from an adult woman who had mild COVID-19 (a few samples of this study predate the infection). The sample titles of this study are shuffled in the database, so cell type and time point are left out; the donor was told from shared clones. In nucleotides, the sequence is TGTGCCAGCAGCTTGGGGCCTAATCCTTATCAGCCCCAGCATTTT. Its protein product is CASSLGPNPYQPQHF.